One and the same sample provided the 23 T cell receptor beta chains below, sequenced in a study of blood T cell repertoires in COVID-19. Sequenced by immunoSEQ multiplex PCR; TCRdb stores in-frame clones only, minus some. The sample has a few hundred thousand clones, around 84% seen once. The material sequenced was peripheral blood. The receptors were sampled from a man aged 50 to 59 with acute or convalescent COVID-19.

This chain connects TRBV9 to TRBJ1-2; tentatively, D is TRBD1 (6 bases). There are 15 residues in the CDR3. Germline V lookup: CDR1 SGDLS, CDR2 YYNGEE. V was trimmed by 0 bases and J by 3 bases, leaving 12 bases between them. In DNA form, the CDR3 reads TGTGCCAGCAGCGTAGATGGACAGATCGACTATGGCTACACCTTC. This translates into CASSVDGQIDYGYTF.

This chain links TRBV2 with TRBJ1-6; D uncertain. V lost 3 bases and J lost 9, with 12 bases in between. Germline CDR1 SNHLY, CDR2 FYNNEI. This CDR3 region has 14 residues. CDR3 sequence (DNA): TGTGCCAGCAGTGAGTCTGACTTCATTTCACCCCTCCACTTT. Translated, it gives CASSESDFISPLHF.

The chain links TRBV2 to TRBJ2-2; 8 bases map to TRBD1. V dropped 7 bases and J dropped 8; count of bases not matched to a gene: 9. This CDR3 comprises 14 residues. Germline CDR1 reads SNHLY; CDR2 reads FYNNEI. CDR3 protein: CASIRDRSRGELFF. The CDR3 DNA reads TGTGCCAGCATACGGGACAGGTCACGGGGGGAGCTGTTTTTT.

The gene calls are TRBV6-5 and TRBJ1-4; D unclear. Germline V gene sequence: CDR1 MNHEY, CDR2 SVGAGI. V dropped 5 bases and J dropped 0 bases, with 7 bases sitting between them. The CDR3 has 14 amino acids. In DNA, the CDR3 is TGTGCCAGCAGTCCGACATCAACTAATGAAAAACTGTTTTTT. Translating gives CASSPTSTNEKLFF.

The rearrangement joins TRBV7-7 to TRBJ2-2; the D gene is possibly TRBD2 (5 bases). The CDR3 runs 16 residues. Trimming took off 7 bases at V and 0 bases at J, with 15 bases between the two ends. CDR1 SSHAT and CDR2 FNYEAQ come from the germline V gene (reference sequence). In nucleotides, the CDR3 is TGTGCCAGCACTCGGGGAAGTTACGCGAACACCGGGGAGCTGTTTTTT. Translated, it gives CASTRGSYANTGELFF.

The CDR3 bases are TGTGCCAGCAGCCAAGAGGGGGCAGGGTTGAGCGAAAAACTGTTTTTT. Translating gives CASSQEGAGLSEKLFF. The rearrangement uses TRBV3-1 (or the pseudogene TRBV3-2) and TRBJ1-4, with a possible D match to TRBD1 (6 bases). The germline CDR1 and CDR2 sequences are LGHDT and YNNKEL (reference sequence). Trimming removed 0 bases at V and 8 bases at J, with 16 bases between. This CDR3 contains 16 residues.

The genes are TRBV18 and TRBJ1-5; D not certain. This CDR3 comprises 13 residues. The germline CDR1 and CDR2 sequences are KGHSH and LQKENI. V was trimmed by 1 base and J by 5 bases, leaving 6 bases between them. The CDR3 DNA follows: TGTGCCAGCTCACCACGGGGAGATCAGCCCCAGCATTTT. Translated: CASSPRGDQPQHF.

The chain is built from TRBV2 and TRBJ1-6; 7 nucleotides agree with TRBD1. CDR1 and CDR2 (germline): SNHLY, FYNNEI. V shed 6 bases, J shed 2 bases, and the junction held 4 bases outside the gene matches. The CDR3 sequence is 15 residues long. The CDR3 DNA reads TGTGCCAGCAGGTTACAGGGGACCTATAATTCACCCCTCCACTTT. Encoded protein: CASRLQGTYNSPLHF. Using reference TRBV2 and TRBJ1-6 for the parts outside the CDR3, the full variable domain is EPEVTQTPSHQVTQMGQEVILRCVPISNHLYFYWYRQILGQKVEFLVSFYNNEISEKSEIFDDQFSVERPDGSNFTLKIRSTKLEDSAMYFCASRLQGTYNSPLHFGNGTRLTVT.

This rearrangement joins TRBV21-1 to TRBJ1-5; TRBD1 was called by the table and not checked on the DNA. TRBV21-1 constitutes a pseudogene. CDR3 length equals 19 residues. The chain's CDR3 is CASSKGFVHRGYSNQPQHF. The CDR3 nucleotides read TGTGCCAGCAGCAAAGGTTTCGTCCACAGGGGTTATAGCAATCAGCCCCAGCATTTT.

The V call is TRBV11-2, the J call TRBJ1-6, with D hard to call. This CDR3 comprises 13 residues. Trimming took 3 bases from V and 6 from J, leaving 6 bases between them. Germline V gene data show CDR1 as SGHAT and CDR2 as FQNNGV. CDR3 protein: CASSFPFNSPLHF. DNA of the CDR3: TGTGCCAGCAGCTTCCCGTTTAATTCACCCCTCCACTTT.

The CDR3 DNA sequence: TGTGCCAGCAGGACAGGGGGCTGGGGTCAGCCCCAGCATTTT. It codes for CASRTGGWGQPQHF. V and J are TRBV6-5 and TRBJ1-5; 10 positions match TRBD1. Germline-derived CDR1 and CDR2 are MNHEY and SVGAGI. The CDR3 is 14 amino acids. J gave up 6 bases and V 6 bases, and 5 bases lay outside the gene matches.

The J gene is TRBJ1-4, the V gene TRBV10-2, with D possibly being TRBD1 (6 bases). The V end lost 6 bases, the J end lost 1 base, and 12 bases lay between the germline ends. The germline V gene has CDR1 WSHSY and CDR2 SAAADI. The CDR3 extends over 15 amino acids. The chain's CDR3 is CASSLGGITNEKLFF. CDR3 nucleotides: TGCGCCAGCAGCCTAGGGGGTATAACTAATGAAAAACTGTTTTTT.

This clone appeared a few times. The CDR3 DNA reads TGTGCCAGCAGCCCGACGGGGGTAGCCAAAAACATTCAGTACTTC. Translating it yields CASSPTGVAKNIQYF. This chain uses TRBV5-4 with TRBJ2-4; a possible D gene is TRBD2 (6 bases). Trimming removed 4 bases from V and 0 bases from J, with 11 bases in between. Germline V CDR1 and CDR2: SGHNT, YYREEE (reference sequence). The CDR3 totals 15 residues.

The chain joins TRBV11-3 to TRBJ2-5; possible D gene TRBD1, 5 bases. Germline CDR1 is SGHNT and CDR2 is YENEEA. V shed 5 bases and J shed 0 bases, with 22 bases lying between them. This CDR3 comprises 18 residues. The DNA for the CDR3 is TGTGCCAGCAGCCCCCTCGACAGCCCCAAGGAGTACCAAGAGACCCAGTACTTC. It encodes CASSPLDSPKEYQETQYF.

The chain recombines TRBV5-6 with TRBJ2-7, with 8 nucleotides matching TRBD1. V shed 4 bases and J 3 bases; nucleotides not matched to a gene: 9. Per germline, CDR1 SGHDT and CDR2 YYEEEE. The CDR3 is 15 amino acids. CDR3 nucleotide sequence: TGTGCCAGCAGCGCGCCCGGGACAGGCTTCTACGAGCAGTACTTC. Protein product: CASSAPGTGFYEQYF.

The chain uses TRBV7-2 and TRBJ1-2, with D tentatively TRBD1 (5 bases). Trimming took off 5 bases at V and 5 bases at J, with 21 bases between the two ends. The germline CDR1 and CDR2 sequences are SGHTA and FQGNSA. The CDR3 has 16 amino acids. The CDR3 DNA sequence: TGTGCCAGCAGCCCAAATTACGGTCCCGGGGGATATGGCTACACCTTC. It specifies CASSPNYGPGGYGYTF.

The chain is built from TRBV18 and TRBJ2-5; 8 bases match TRBD2. The trim removed 6 bases at V and 5 bases at J, leaving 14 bases unmatched. This CDR3 is built from 16 residues. CDR1 is KGHSH, CDR2 LQKENI, per germline. The CDR3 DNA is TGTGCCAGCTCCCCCCCGGTGCGGGGGGCGCGGGAGACCCAGTACTTC. Its protein product is CASSPPVRGARETQYF. The full variable domain, completed using reference TRBV18 and TRBJ2-5, is NAGVMQNPRHLVRRRGQEARLRCSPMKGHSHVYWYRQLPEEGLKFMVYLQKENIIDESGMPKERFSAEFPKEGPSILRIQQVVRGDSAAYFCASSPPVRGARETQYFGPGTRLLVL.

The chain recombines TRBV9 with TRBJ1-6; D remains ambiguous. Germline CDR1 reads SGDLS; CDR2 reads YYNGEE. This CDR3 contains 15 residues. The ends were cut back, 7 bases at V and 10 bases at J, with 21 bases in the middle. CDR3 in DNA: TGTGCCAGCTCCGCTCGGGGAGAAGTACAGTCACCCCTCCACTTT. Its protein product is CASSARGEVQSPLHF.

This clone was detected only a few times. V and J are TRBV6-6 and TRBJ1-2; no firm D call. CDR3 length: 14 residues. Trimming took 2 bases from V and 4 from J, leaving 11 bases between them. Per germline, CDR1 MNHNY and CDR2 SVGAGI (reference sequence). The CDR3 region is CASSYGEGLYGYTF. CDR3 DNA sequence: TGTGCCAGCAGTTACGGCGAGGGCCTCTATGGCTACACCTTC.

V is TRBV4-1 and J is TRBJ1-1; D is possibly TRBD1 (6 bases). The V end lost 4 bases, the J end lost 6 bases, and 27 bases lay between the germline ends. Germline lookup yields CDR1 MGHRA and CDR2 YSYEKL. The CDR3 is 18 residues long. CDR3: CASSLPPVGAGKTAEAFF. The CDR3 DNA is TGCGCCAGCAGCCTACCCCCGGTGGGGGCTGGGAAAACGGCTGAAGCTTTCTTT.

The J gene is TRBJ1-5, the V gene TRBV6-2 or TRBV6-3; tentative D call: TRBD1 (5 bases). Germline loops: CDR1 MNHEY, CDR2 SVGEGT. V was trimmed by 0 bases and J by 15 bases, leaving 9 bases between them. The CDR3 contains 11 residues. CDR3 protein: CASSYSLDRHF. The CDR3 DNA reads as TGTGCCAGCAGTTACTCCTTAGACAGGCATTTT.

This clone has more than one count but fewer than ten. The chain has TRBV4-1 and TRBJ1-4; D is perhaps TRBD1 (5 bases). Germline-derived CDR1 and CDR2 are MGHRA and YSYEKL. The CDR3 length is 14 residues. V was shortened by 0 bases and J by 15 bases, with 17 bases between the two germline ends. The DNA for the CDR3 is TGCGCCAGCAGCCAAGAGGGGGGGACGGGAACTGTGTTTTTT. Residues: CASSQEGGTGTVFF.

The CDR3 reads CASSQLTQGVANEKLFF. The CDR3 bases are TGCGCCAGCAGCCAACTAACCCAGGGGGTGGCTAATGAAAAACTGTTTTTT. The genes are TRBV4-1 and TRBJ1-4; 7 bases match TRBD1. The junction had 9 bases not matched to a gene; V was cut back by 2 bases and J by 3 bases. Germline CDR1 is MGHRA and CDR2 is YSYEKL. The CDR3 has 17 amino acids.